Shown below are 17 T cell receptor beta chains from a single sample sequenced in a study of PD-L1 blockade in urothelial cancer. Time point noted: pretreatment peripheral blood. The assay was immunoSEQ multiplex PCR, and TCRdb's table has in-frame clones only and misses some. The sample carries tens of thousands of clones, roughly 90% recorded once. Sample: PBMCs, taken around atezolizumab (anti-PD-L1) treatment. These receptors were taken from a man between 65 and 79 years old with urothelial cancer.

This sequence joins TRBV19 and TRBJ1-1; possible D gene TRBD1, 6 bases. Trimming shortened V by 0 bases and J by 4 bases, and 12 bases separated the two germline ends. Germline CDR1 is LNHDA and CDR2 is SQIVND (reference sequence). The CDR3 consists of 15 residues. Here the CDR3 DNA reads TGTGCCAGTAGTATAGAGGGGGCGTGGGGCACTGAAGCTTTCTTT. It specifies CASSIEGAWGTEAFF.

The rearrangement links TRBV27 to TRBJ2-7, with 16 bases matching TRBD2. J gave up 6 bases and V 6 bases, and 11 bases lay outside the gene matches. The CDR3 consists of 17 residues. CDR1 and CDR2 from the germline V gene are MNHEY and SMNVEV (reference sequence). The CDR3 here is CASRTTGTSGRAREQYF. The CDR3 nucleotides are TGTGCCAGCAGGACAACCGGGACTAGCGGGAGGGCCCGCGAGCAGTACTTC.

The chain carries TRBV6-7 and TRBJ2-7; 14 bases line up with TRBD2. TRBV6-7 is an ORF, with its function uncertain. V shed 10 bases and J 3 bases; nucleotides not matched to a gene: 5. The CDR3 is 14 amino acids. The CDR3 loop is CATGTSGRNYEQYF. The CDR3 DNA follows: TGTGCCACGGGGACTAGCGGGAGAAACTACGAGCAGTACTTC.

The V gene is TRBV6-1, the J gene TRBJ1-5; D may be TRBD1 (5 bases). V dropped 2 bases and J dropped 2 bases, with 7 bases sitting between them. The CDR3 runs to 14 residues. Per germline, CDR1 MNHNS and CDR2 SASEGT. The CDR3 spells CASSESTGNQPQHF. The CDR3 region has the DNA TGTGCCAGCAGTGAATCGACAGGCAATCAGCCCCAGCATTTT.

The chain recombines TRBV5-1 with TRBJ2-5; 9 bases line up with TRBD2. The germline V gene has CDR1 SGHRS and CDR2 YFSETQ. The ends lost 2 bases at V and 6 bases at J; junction bases unmatched: 8. The CDR3 spans 15 residues. CDR3 nucleotide sequence: TGCGCCAGCAGCTTCGTAGCGGGAGAGGCAAAGACCCAGTACTTC. Protein product: CASSFVAGEAKTQYF.

A note on this clone: The sample holds other DNA sequences that translate to the same CDR3. The chain carries TRBV27 and TRBJ1-1, with D uncertain. CDR1 MNHEY and CDR2 SMNVEV come from the germline V gene (reference sequence). CDR3 length: 13 residues. V lost 1 base, J lost 1 base, and 4 bases lay in between. CDR3 residues: CASSLYRNTEAFF. The CDR3 DNA sequence: TGTGCCAGCAGTTTATACAGGAACACTGAAGCTTTCTTT.

The chain carries TRBV5-1 and TRBJ1-4; a possible D gene is TRBD1 (5 bases). Germline lookup yields CDR1 SGHRS and CDR2 YFSETQ. V dropped 4 bases and J dropped 4 bases, with 14 bases sitting between them. The CDR3 has 15 amino acids. CDR3 coding DNA: TGCGCCAGCAGCCCGCCCGGGGGTCATAATGAAAAACTGTTTTTT. Its translation: CASSPPGGHNEKLFF.

The CDR3 protein is CASSLFRRGGRAMDTQYF. CDR3 nucleotide sequence: TGTGCCAGCAGTTTATTCCGGAGGGGCGGGAGGGCCATGGATACGCAGTATTTT. J is TRBJ2-3 and V is TRBV27, with 9 bases that match TRBD2. V shed 1 base, J shed 6 bases, and the junction held 14 bases outside the gene matches. The CDR3 runs to 18 residues. The germline V gene encodes CDR1 MNHEY and CDR2 SMNVEV (reference sequence).

This clone appeared a single time. V gene TRBV5-1 combines with J gene TRBJ1-3; D is unclear. This CDR3 has 14 residues. CDR1 is SGHRS and CDR2 is YFSETQ in the germline V gene. The V gene lost 5 bases and the J gene lost 5 bases, with 14 bases spanning the gap. CDR3: CASSPDKARNTIYF. CDR3 DNA sequence: TGCGCCAGCAGTCCCGACAAGGCTAGAAACACCATATATTTT.

The chain uses TRBV6-1 and TRBJ2-7, with TRBD1 as a possible D gene (6 bases). V was trimmed by 4 bases and J by 0 bases, leaving 10 bases between them. Germline-derived CDR1 and CDR2 are MNHNS and SASEGT. The CDR3 length is 14 residues. The CDR3 spells CASSGTAISYEQYF. CDR3 coding DNA: TGTGCCAGCAGTGGGACAGCCATCTCCTACGAGCAGTACTTC.

The chain carries TRBV7-2 and TRBJ2-7; 9 bases fit TRBD1. This CDR3 has 14 residues. The trim removed 5 bases at V and 1 base at J, leaving 3 bases unmatched. Germline V lookup: CDR1 SGHTA, CDR2 FQGNSA. CDR3 nucleotides: TGTGCCAGCAGCACCGGGACAGGGTCCTACGAGCAGTACTTC. Its translation: CASSTGTGSYEQYF.

DNA for the CDR3: TGTGCCAGCAGCCGCCGGGGGGCGAGCACAGATACGCAGTATTTT. Its protein is CASSRRGASTDTQYF. The V and J genes are TRBV11-1 and TRBJ2-3, with a tentative D call TRBD2 (7 bases). This CDR3 is 15 amino acids long. V was trimmed by 5 bases and J by 0 bases, leaving 12 bases between them. Germline V gene lookup returns CDR1 SGHAT and CDR2 FQDESV (reference sequence).

The chain combines TRBV9 with TRBJ1-4; 8 nucleotides match TRBD1. Germline-derived CDR1 and CDR2 are SGDLS and YYNGEE. J lost 7 bases, V lost 4 bases, and 9 bases had no gene match. CDR3 length: 15 amino acids. The CDR3 DNA follows: TGTGCCAGCAGCACAGGACAGGGTTCGGGTGAAAAACTGTTTTTT. Translating gives CASSTGQGSGEKLFF. Variable domain in full (rest from reference TRBV9 and TRBJ1-4): DSGVTQTPKHLITATGQRVTLRCSPRSGDLSVYWYQQSLDQGLQFLIQYYNGEERAKGNILERFSAQQFPDLHSELNLSSLELGDSALYFCASSTGQGSGEKLFFGSGTQLSVL.

V usage is TRBV5-1 and J usage is TRBJ2-1; 11 bases are shared with TRBD2. The CDR3 consists of 17 residues. CDR1 is SGHRS and CDR2 is YFSETQ in the germline V gene. V lost 4 bases, J lost 4 bases, and 10 bases stayed unmatched. The CDR3 protein is CASSPAPLAGGYNEQFF. The CDR3 DNA reads as TGCGCCAGCAGCCCAGCCCCCCTAGCGGGGGGATACAATGAGCAGTTCTTC.

The rearrangement joins TRBV19 to TRBJ2-3; TRBD2 aligns across 7 bases. With V trimmed by 0 bases and J by 1 base, 1 base remained unmatched. Germline V gene lookup returns CDR1 LNHDA and CDR2 SQIVND (reference sequence). The CDR3 spans 15 residues. CDR3 region: CASSIEGGGTDTQYF. The CDR3 DNA reads TGTGCCAGTAGTATAGAGGGAGGGGGCACAGATACGCAGTATTTT.

For the CDR3, the DNA is TGTGCCAGCAGTGAGACAACTCGGACAGGCGGGTCGGAGACCCAGTACTTC. Amino acids: CASSETTRTGGSETQYF. The chain has TRBV25-1 and TRBJ2-5; 7 positions agree with TRBD1. Germline V CDR1 and CDR2: MGHDK, SYGVNS. With 3 bases clipped from V and 5 bases from J, the junction kept 15 bases outside the gene matches. The CDR3 covers 17 residues.

The chain is built from TRBV7-9 and TRBJ2-7, with TRBD1 matching 9 bases. This CDR3 is 14 amino acids long. J was trimmed by 7 bases and V by 5 bases; bases with no gene match: 9. Germline values: CDR1 SEHNR, CDR2 FQNEAQ (reference sequence). The CDR3, as DNA: TGTGCCAGCAGCCCCCGGGACAGGGTCGTTGAGCAGTACTTC. Residues: CASSPRDRVVEQYF.